This T cell receptor (beta chain) stems from a study of blood T cell repertoires in COVID-19. Germline CDR1 reads LNHDA; CDR2 reads SQIVND (reference sequence). V gave up 3 bases and J gave up 4 bases, with 9 bases separating them. The CDR3 contains 14 residues. Repertoires were generated with immunoSEQ multiplex PCR, while TCRdb's copy carries only in-frame clones and drops some. The sample yields tens of thousands of clones, 80% to 90% seen once. V and J are TRBV19 and TRBJ1-4, with D perhaps matching TRBD1 (5 bases). This sequence was found in a human donor in a cohort sampled during active COVID-19. The material sequenced was peripheral blood. CDR3 sequence: CASSIGGVNEKLFF. The CDR3, as DNA: TGTGCCAGTAGTATCGGGGGAGTTAATGAAAAACTGTTTTTT.